The next 25 T cell receptor beta chains were all read from a single sample in a study of identifying expanded T cells in peripheral blood (dated by TCRdb to between 2018 and 2020). Library construction relied on the immunoSEQ multiplex PCR assay. TCRdb carries this immuneACCESS record with in-frame sequences only. Its versions omit some clonotypes, under half of them owing to an unresolved V gene in the studies checked, with the rest unexplained. The table for this sample lists 100,000 to 110,000 clones; about 90% of them were counted only once. The ten largest make up just over 5.5% of the sample. The specimen was blood. All receptors derive from a person aged 18 to 75 in good health.

The V call is TRBV6-1, the J call TRBJ2-7; 7 nucleotides agree with TRBD1. From germline, CDR1 is MNHNS and CDR2 SASEGT. Unmatched junction bases numbered 5, after V lost 4 bases and J lost 2 bases. CDR3 length equals 14 residues. The CDR3 sequence is CASSVEDRTYEQYF. As DNA, the CDR3 is TGTGCCAGCAGTGTTGAGGACAGGACCTACGAGCAGTACTTC.

The V and J genes are TRBV6-5 and TRBJ2-7, with D perhaps assigned TRBD1 or TRBD2 (6 bases each). This CDR3 region has 13 residues. Germline V gives CDR1 MNHEY, CDR2 SVGAGI. V shed 7 bases and J shed 3 bases, with 13 bases lying between them. The DNA of the CDR3 is TGTGCCAGCAAGGAGGGGGGCAACTACGAGCAGTACTTC. This gives the protein CASKEGGNYEQYF.

The chain is built from TRBV6-6 and TRBJ2-5, with 9 bases lining up with TRBD2. This CDR3 is 13 amino acids long. Germline V gives CDR1 MNHNY, CDR2 SVGAGI (reference sequence). V was clipped by 5 bases and J by 5 bases; unmatched bases: 3. DNA for the CDR3: TGTGCCAGCAGTCATACTAGCGGGGAGACCCAGTACTTC. This gives the protein CASSHTSGETQYF.

The V and J genes are TRBV7-3 and TRBJ2-2; tentative D call: TRBD1 (5 bases). The CDR3 extends over 16 amino acids. Looked up from germline, CDR1 is SGHTA and CDR2 is FQGTGA. V lost 1 base, J lost 2 bases, and 11 bases lay in between. CDR3 bases: TGTGCCAGCAGCTTAAATGGGGCCCTAAACACCGGGGAGCTGTTTTTT. Protein product: CASSLNGALNTGELFF. The whole variable domain, filled in from reference TRBV7-3 and TRBJ2-2, reads GAGVSQTPSNKVTEKGKYVELRCDPISGHTALYWYRQSLGQGPEFLIYFQGTGAADDSGLPNDRFFAVRPEGSVSTLKIQRTERGDSAVYLCASSLNGALNTGELFFGEGSRLTVL.

This rearrangement joins TRBV5-1 to TRBJ2-3, with 8 positions matching TRBD2. Germline V gene data show CDR1 as SGHRS and CDR2 as YFSETQ. The CDR3 has 16 residues. V lost 0 bases, J lost 1 base, and 4 bases stayed unmatched. CDR3 coding DNA: TGCGCCAGCAGCTTGGGGCTAGCGGGCCGCACAGATACGCAGTATTTT. Encoded protein: CASSLGLAGRTDTQYF. Together with reference TRBV5-1 and TRBJ2-3, the CDR3 gives the full variable domain: KAGVTQTPRYLIKTRGQQVTLSCSPISGHRSVSWYQQTPGQGLQFLFEYFSETQRNKGNFPGRFSGRQFSNSRSEMNVSTLELGDSALYLCASSLGLAGRTDTQYFGPGTRLTVL.

Here the CDR3 DNA reads TGTGCCAGCAGCTTGGATTATGGGGGAGGCGCGAATGAGCAGTTCTTC. This translates into CASSLDYGGGANEQFF. The gene calls are TRBV7-6 and TRBJ2-1; perhaps TRBD2 as D (6 bases). Germline lookup yields CDR1 SGHVS and CDR2 FNYEAQ. The CDR3 is 16 residues long. The V end lost 3 bases, the J end lost 7 bases, and 19 bases lay between the germline ends.

This clone has only one observation. This chain uses TRBV5-6 with TRBJ2-7, with D possibly called TRBD1 or TRBD2 (5 bases each). Germline assignment: CDR1 SGHDT and CDR2 YYEEEE. This CDR3 is 15 amino acids long. V was pared by 4 bases and J by 4 bases, with 18 bases between. The CDR3 DNA sequence: TGTGCCAGCAGCCCGGGGCTGGGGATCGGATACGAGCAGTACTTC. Translation: CASSPGLGIGYEQYF.

This chain joins TRBV25-1 and TRBJ1-2, with 9 bases aligning to TRBD1. This CDR3 spans 13 amino acids. J lost 5 bases, V lost 8 bases, and 6 bases had no gene match. The germline gives CDR1 MGHDK, CDR2 SYGVNS. The CDR3 spells CASETGGGYGYTF. CDR3 in DNA: TGTGCCAGCGAGACAGGGGGAGGATATGGCTACACCTTC.

This chain links TRBV5-6 with TRBJ2-1; D possibly corresponds to TRBD1 (6 bases). V was shortened by 3 bases and J by 4 bases, with 11 bases between the two germline ends. The germline V gene encodes CDR1 SGHDT and CDR2 YYEEEE. This CDR3 contains 14 residues. The CDR3 region has the DNA TGTGCCAGCAGCTCCTTGGACAGTTACAATGAGCAGTTCTTC. Its translation is CASSSLDSYNEQFF. Supplemented by reference TRBV5-6 and TRBJ2-1, the full variable domain reads DAGVTQSPTHLIKTRGQQVTLRCSPKSGHDTVSWYQQALGQGPQFIFQYYEEEERQRGNFPDRFSGHQFPNYSSELNVNALLLGDSALYLCASSSLDSYNEQFFGPGTRLTVL.

The chain combines TRBV19 with TRBJ2-2, with 11 bases lining up with TRBD2. Looked up from germline, CDR1 is LNHDA and CDR2 is SQIVND (reference sequence). J gave up 5 bases and V 6 bases, and 5 bases lay outside the gene matches. The CDR3 loop spans 15 amino acids. CDR3 amino acids: CASSGLAGRTGELFF. In nucleotides, the CDR3 is TGTGCCAGTAGCGGACTAGCGGGTCGGACCGGGGAGCTGTTTTTT.

The chain links TRBV4-2 to TRBJ2-5; TRBD2 matches at 9 bases. Trimming removed 1 base from V and 5 bases from J; junction bases left unmatched: 5. This CDR3 comprises 15 residues. CDR1 and CDR2 from the germline V gene are LGHNA and YNFKEQ. This CDR3 is CASSQGSGSQETQYF. In DNA, the CDR3 is TGTGCCAGCAGCCAAGGTAGCGGGAGCCAGGAGACCCAGTACTTC.

This chain joins TRBV27 and TRBJ2-7; 7 bases align to TRBD1. The germline gives CDR1 MNHEY, CDR2 SMNVEV (reference sequence). Trimming at V came to 5 bases and at J to 0 bases, leaving 10 bases not matched to a gene. This CDR3 is built from 16 residues. CDR3 residues: CASSPRTGSYSYEQYF. CDR3 nucleotide sequence: TGTGCCAGCAGTCCCCGGACAGGTTCTTACTCCTACGAGCAGTACTTC.

This clone came up once. This chain uses TRBV6-1 with TRBJ1-1; D is uncertain. CDR3 length equals 14 residues. Germline assignment: CDR1 MNHNS and CDR2 SASEGT. The V and J ends lost 1 base and 5 bases respectively, with 11 bases between them. This CDR3 reads CASSEEGSLTEAFF. In nucleotides, the CDR3 is TGTGCCAGCAGTGAAGAAGGCAGTCTAACTGAAGCTTTCTTT.

In this sample, this clone turned up once. The chain employs TRBV19 and TRBJ2-5; TRBD2 aligns across 10 bases. V lost 3 bases and J lost 5; bases outside the gene matches: 3. There are 14 residues in the CDR3. The germline CDR1 and CDR2 sequences are LNHDA and SQIVND (reference sequence). The CDR3 bases are TGTGCCAGTAGTATGGGGACTAGCGTGGAGACCCAGTACTTC. It codes for CASSMGTSVETQYF.

The chain uses TRBV6-5 and TRBJ1-1; possible D gene TRBD1, 6 bases. The germline V gene encodes CDR1 MNHEY and CDR2 SVGAGI. The CDR3 consists of 15 residues. V was pared by 2 bases and J by 0 bases, with 10 bases between. CDR3 nucleotide sequence: TGTGCCAGCAGTTACACCGGACAGTTGAACACTGAAGCTTTCTTT. Encoded protein: CASSYTGQLNTEAFF.

The chain recombines TRBV7-9 with TRBJ2-1; 10 nucleotides agree with TRBD2. CDR3 length equals 15 residues. The germline V gene encodes CDR1 SEHNR and CDR2 FQNEAQ (reference sequence). Trimming removed 0 bases from V and 6 bases from J; junction bases left unmatched: 2. CDR3 sequence (DNA): TGTGCCAGCAGCTTAGCACTAGCGGGAACCAATGAGCAGTTCTTC. Translation: CASSLALAGTNEQFF. Based on the CDR3 plus reference TRBV7-9 and TRBJ2-1, the full variable domain is DTGVSQNPRHKITKRGQNVTFRCDPISEHNRLYWYRQTLGQGPEFLTYFQNEAQLEKSRLLSDRFSAERPKGSFSTLEIQRTEQGDSAMYLCASSLALAGTNEQFFGPGTRLTVL.

The V gene is TRBV2, the J gene TRBJ2-7; 9 nucleotides match TRBD2. CDR1 and CDR2 from the germline V gene are SNHLY and FYNNEI. With V trimmed by 5 bases and J by 4 bases, 9 bases remained unmatched. CDR3 size: 15 residues. CDR3 DNA: TGTGCCAGCAGTCACCCGGCTAGCGGGGAGTACGAGCAGTACTTC. Translating gives CASSHPASGEYEQYF.

In nucleotides, the CDR3 is TGCGCCAGTAAGCTAGGGTGCGGGGGGTTCTACGAGCAGTACTTC. Its translation: CASKLGCGGFYEQYF. The chain joins TRBV5-1 to TRBJ2-7; 8 bases map to TRBD2. The CDR3 has 15 residues. Germline V gene data show CDR1 as SGHRS and CDR2 as YFSETQ. V shed 8 bases, J shed 3 bases, and the junction held 13 bases outside the gene matches.

The chain is built from TRBV7-9 and TRBJ2-1; perhaps D is TRBD1 or TRBD2 (7 bases each). The V gene's germline CDR1 is SEHNR and CDR2 FQNEAQ (reference sequence). The CDR3 runs 16 residues. V lost 5 bases and J lost 4, with 18 bases in between. The DNA of the CDR3 is TGTGCCAGCAGCCCCAGGGGGGGGAGGAGGTACAATGAGCAGTTCTTC. Translating it yields CASSPRGGRRYNEQFF.

The table lists this clone with a count of one. The chain employs TRBV10-3 and TRBJ2-7; TRBD1 aligns across 7 bases. Losses at the gene ends were 4 bases for V and 1 base for J; bases not matched to a gene: 4. The CDR3 is made up of 14 amino acids. In germline, CDR1 is ENHRY, CDR2 SYGVKD. The CDR3 sequence is CAISGQGQSYEQYF. The DNA for the CDR3 is TGTGCCATCAGTGGACAGGGTCAATCCTACGAGCAGTACTTC.

V usage is TRBV30 and J usage is TRBJ1-1, with 7 bases that match TRBD1. Trimming removed 5 bases from V and 12 bases from J; junction bases left unmatched: 9. This CDR3 has 11 amino acids. CDR1 is GTSNPN and CDR2 is SVGIG in the germline V gene (reference sequence). CDR3: CAWRDRVETFF. The CDR3 nucleotides are TGTGCCTGGCGCGACAGGGTGGAAACTTTCTTT. The full variable domain, with the rest looked up from reference TRBV30 and TRBJ1-1, is SQTIHQWPATLVQPVGSPLSLECTVEGTSNPNLYWYRQAAGRGLQLLFYSVGIGQISSEVPQNLSASRPQDRQFILSSKKLLLSDSGFYLCAWRDRVETFFGQGTRLTVV.

J is TRBJ1-2 and V is TRBV10-2; possibly TRBD1 for D (5 bases). With 3 bases removed from V and 5 bases from J, the gap between germline ends came to 10 bases. Germline assignment: CDR1 WSHSY and CDR2 SAAADI. The CDR3 runs 13 residues. The CDR3 region has the DNA TGCGCCAGCAGTGATGAGGGGCGGTATGGCTACACCTTC. It codes for CASSDEGRYGYTF.

The chain joins TRBV4-1 to TRBJ1-2; D is unresolved. The ends were cut back, 0 bases at V and 7 bases at J, with 9 bases in the middle. Germline loops: CDR1 MGHRA, CDR2 YSYEKL. CDR3 size: 13 residues. CDR3 in amino acids: CASSQDRYGGYTF. Written as DNA, the CDR3 is TGCGCCAGCAGCCAAGACCGGTATGGTGGCTACACCTTC.

The chain combines TRBV2 with TRBJ1-2; TRBD1 might be the D (5 bases). The germline CDR1 and CDR2 sequences are SNHLY and FYNNEI. CDR3 length equals 14 residues. The germline V and J ends were trimmed by 7 bases and 5 bases, with 17 bases remaining between them. CDR3 nucleotides: TGTGCCAGCAAAATGGGCAGGGATCTGTATGGCTACACCTTC. It is translated as CASKMGRDLYGYTF.

This clone was observed a few times. The chain couples TRBV4-1 to TRBJ1-2, with TRBD1 matching over 9 bases. Germline V gene sequence: CDR1 MGHRA, CDR2 YSYEKL. There are 15 residues in the CDR3. With V trimmed by 5 bases and J by 4 bases, 8 bases remained unmatched. CDR3 nucleotides: TGCGCCAGCAGCACCCACAGGGGGCTGGTCTATGGCTACACCTTC. This sequence encodes CASSTHRGLVYGYTF.